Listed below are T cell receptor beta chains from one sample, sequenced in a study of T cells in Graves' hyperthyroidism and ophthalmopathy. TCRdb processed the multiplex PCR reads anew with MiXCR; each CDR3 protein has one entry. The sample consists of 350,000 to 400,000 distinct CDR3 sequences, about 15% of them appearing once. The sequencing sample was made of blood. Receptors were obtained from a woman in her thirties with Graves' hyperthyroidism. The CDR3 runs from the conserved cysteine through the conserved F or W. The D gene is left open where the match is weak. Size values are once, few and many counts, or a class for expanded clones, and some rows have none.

TGTGCCAGCAGCGTAGTCCCTAGCGGGATCGATGAGCAGTTCTTC,CASSVVPSGIDEQFF,TRBJ2-1,TRBD2,TRBV9,many
TGCGCCAGCAGGCAGCAGAACACTGAAGCTTTCTTT,CASRQQNTEAFF,TRBJ1-1,NA,TRBV5-1,few
TGTGCCAGCAGAGATACTAGCGGGGGATCCTACGAGCAGTACTTC,CASRDTSGGSYEQYF,TRBJ2-7,TRBD2,TRBV28,NA
TGTGCCAGCAGCCCACAGGGAACCACAGATACGCAGTATTTT,CASSPQGTTDTQYF,TRBJ2-3,NA,TRBV6-1,many
TGTGCCAGCAGTGACCGGACAGGGGGCACTGAAGCTTTCTTT,CASSDRTGGTEAFF,TRBJ1-1,TRBD1,TRBV2,many
TGTGCCAGCTCACCAGACAGTGTGAACACTGAAGCTTTCTTT,CASSPDSVNTEAFF,TRBJ1-1,NA,TRBV18,many
TGCAGCGTTGAAGACGGAGGGACTGGAAACACCATATATTTT,CSVEDGGTGNTIYF,TRBJ1-3,NA,TRBV29-1,NA
TGTGCCAGCAGTTCCTCTGGGCCTGGGGAGCAGTACTTC,CASSSSGPGEQYF,TRBJ2-7,NA,TRBV6-1,many
TGTGCCAGCAGTTTATTCGGCGGGACAGGGGACTACGAGCAGTACTTC,CASSLFGGTGDYEQYF,TRBJ2-7,TRBD1,TRBV28,many
TGTGCCAGCAGCGCGGGGGGGGGGCGTCAAGAGACCCAGTACTTC,CASSAGGGRQETQYF,TRBJ2-5,TRBD2,TRBV7-8,many
TGTGGAAGCGGGAGGTCCAACGAGCAGTACTTC,CGSGRSNEQYF,TRBJ2-7,TRBD2,TRBV30,NA
TGTGCCACCAACAGGGCCGGTTGGGATGAGCAGTTCTTC,CATNRAGWDEQFF,TRBJ2-1,NA,TRBV10-3,few
TGTGCCAGCAGCTTAGCGTTCGGTAGCGGGAGTGTCGGGGAGCTGTTTTTT,CASSLAFGSGSVGELFF,TRBJ2-2,TRBD2,TRBV7-2,NA
TGCAGCGTTGACGGATCAGACAGGGGCTTGACTCCTCAAGAGACCCAGTACTTC,CSVDGSDRGLTPQETQYF,TRBJ2-5,TRBD1,TRBV29-1,many
TGTGCCAGCTCACCTCTGGCAGGGGACACCGGGGAGCTGTTTTTT,CASSPLAGDTGELFF,TRBJ2-2,NA,TRBV18,few
TGCAGTGCAGGGGGGTCCTACGAGCAGTACTTC,CSAGGSYEQYF,TRBJ2-7,NA,TRBV20-1,many
TGCGCCAGCAGCCCGAAGTGGGGGGCTGACACCGGGGAGCTGTTTTTT,CASSPKWGADTGELFF,TRBJ2-2,NA,TRBV5-1,NA
TGCAGTGCTAGAGATGTACTCAGGGGTCCGGACGAGCAGTACTTC,CSARDVLRGPDEQYF,TRBJ2-7,NA,TRBV20-1,NA
TGTGCCACCAGTGGAGTAGGGAACCAGCCCCAGCATTTT,CATSGVGNQPQHF,TRBJ1-5,NA,TRBV24-1,NA
TGTGCCAGCAGCCAAGATCTGGGGGCTGCTGGCTACACCTTC,CASSQDLGAAGYTF,TRBJ1-2,NA,TRBV3-1,many
TGTGCCAGCAGTCCTGACAGGGTAACAGATACGCAGTATTTT,CASSPDRVTDTQYF,TRBJ2-3,TRBD1,TRBV6-1,many
TGTGCCAGCTCACCTCAGGGCGGGACAGGGTCCTACGAGCAGTACTTC,CASSPQGGTGSYEQYF,TRBJ2-7,TRBD1,TRBV18,many
TGTGCCAGCAGCCAAGGGGACAGAGGGAGAAATCAGCCCCAGCATTTT,CASSQGDRGRNQPQHF,TRBJ1-5,TRBD1,TRBV3-1,many
TGTGCCAGCAGTTCCCCCATCGTCCTGACTTTC,CASSSPIVLTF,TRBJ2-6,NA,TRBV28,NA
TGCGCCAGCAGCTTGGGAGGGTCGGCCGGAGTGAATGAGCAGTTCTTC,CASSLGGSAGVNEQFF,TRBJ2-1,NA,TRBV5-1,NA
TGTGCCAGCAGCTCGTCCGGGGGACTAGCGGGGGGCTATGGTGAGCAGTTCTTC,CASSSSGGLAGGYGEQFF,TRBJ2-1,TRBD2,TRBV7-9,NA
TGTGCCAGCAGTGAAGCGTCGGGGTTTGGAAACACCATATATTTT,CASSEASGFGNTIYF,TRBJ1-3,NA,TRBV6-1,NA
TGTGCCAGCAGACCCGTCTTCGGCTCTGGAAACACCATATATTTT,CASRPVFGSGNTIYF,TRBJ1-3,NA,TRBV28,many
TGTGCCAGCAGTCCCCTGAACACCGGGGAGCTGTTTTTT,CASSPLNTGELFF,TRBJ2-2,NA,TRBV27,many
TGCGCCAGCAGCCGTCAGGCTGAGCAGTTCTTC,CASSRQAEQFF,TRBJ2-1,NA,TRBV5-1,NA
TGTGCCAGCAGCCTACCGGGGCAGGGCTATGGCTACACCTTC,CASSLPGQGYGYTF,TRBJ1-2,NA,TRBV13,few
TGCGCCAGCAGCTCGAGCTACAGGGATTTTATGAACACTGAAGCTTTCTTT,CASSSSYRDFMNTEAFF,TRBJ1-1,NA,TRBV5-1,few
TGCAGTGCTAGAGATAGTCAGGGCAGGGGGCCCTCCTACGAGCAGTACTTC,CSARDSQGRGPSYEQYF,TRBJ2-7,TRBD1,TRBV20-1,many
TGCAGTGCTAGAGCCCAAGGTGAAGGGTACAATGAGCAGTTCTTC,CSARAQGEGYNEQFF,TRBJ2-1,NA,TRBV20-1,few
TGCAGTGCCGTACAGGGGACGCTTAAGAACACTGAAGCTTTCTTT,CSAVQGTLKNTEAFF,TRBJ1-1,TRBD1,TRBV20-1,many
TGCGCCAGCAGTGGCCAGGGGACAGGGGGCCTTGAAGCTTTCTTT,CASSGQGTGGLEAFF,TRBJ1-1,TRBD1,TRBV10-1,few
TGTGCCAGCAGCCAAGATTTGTCAAGCGGCTACGAGCAGTACTTC,CASSQDLSSGYEQYF,TRBJ2-7,NA,TRBV3-1,many
TGTGCCACACAGGGGTACTCCTACGAGCAGTACTTC,CATQGYSYEQYF,TRBJ2-7,TRBD1,TRBV6-1,NA
TGTGCCAGCAGTTACAGCGGGGGCGGAGGGTATGGCTACACCTTC,CASSYSGGGGYGYTF,TRBJ1-2,NA,TRBV12-3/TRBV12-4,many
TGCGCCAGCAGCTTGAGGTCAGGGGGCGACTCACCCCTCCACTTT,CASSLRSGGDSPLHF,TRBJ1-6,TRBD1,TRBV5-1,few
TGTGCCAGCAGCCGAGTGGTAGCGGGGTCCTACAATGAGCAGTTCTTC,CASSRVVAGSYNEQFF,TRBJ2-1,TRBD2,TRBV7-9,NA
TGTGCCATCAGTGCACAGGAGTATGAAAAACTGTTTTTT,CAISAQEYEKLFF,TRBJ1-4,NA,TRBV10-3,few
TGCAGCGTATCTTACAGTAGGAACACTGAAGCTTTCTTT,CSVSYSRNTEAFF,TRBJ1-1,NA,TRBV29-1,NA
TGCGCCAGCAGCTTGGCCGGAAGCGGGCGTATCACAGATACGCAGTATTTT,CASSLAGSGRITDTQYF,TRBJ2-3,NA,TRBV5-1,NA
TGTGCCAGCAGCCAAGATCTGCCAGGGGGTACCTACGAGCAGTACTTC,CASSQDLPGGTYEQYF,TRBJ2-7,TRBD1,TRBV3-1,few
TGTGCCAGCAGCTTGACAGGTTACAATGAGCAGTTCTTC,CASSLTGYNEQFF,TRBJ2-1,NA,TRBV28,many
TGCAGTGCTAGGGGACTAGCGGGAGGTTCAGAGACCCAGTACTTC,CSARGLAGGSETQYF,TRBJ2-5,TRBD2,TRBV20-1,many
TGTGCCATCAGCGCAAAATCCAGTCTTCAAGAGACCCAGTACTTC,CAISAKSSLQETQYF,TRBJ2-5,NA,TRBV10-3,few
TGTGCCACCAGTGGGACAGGGGGCTACAATGAGCAGTTCTTC,CATSGTGGYNEQFF,TRBJ2-1,TRBD1,TRBV24-1,few
TGTGCCAGCTCCCAGGGGGCGCGAGAGACCCAGTACTTC,CASSQGARETQYF,TRBJ2-5,TRBD1,TRBV18,many
TGTGCCAGCAGTTTCTCGGGGGTCACAGATACGCAGTATTTT,CASSFSGVTDTQYF,TRBJ2-3,NA,TRBV12-3/TRBV12-4,NA